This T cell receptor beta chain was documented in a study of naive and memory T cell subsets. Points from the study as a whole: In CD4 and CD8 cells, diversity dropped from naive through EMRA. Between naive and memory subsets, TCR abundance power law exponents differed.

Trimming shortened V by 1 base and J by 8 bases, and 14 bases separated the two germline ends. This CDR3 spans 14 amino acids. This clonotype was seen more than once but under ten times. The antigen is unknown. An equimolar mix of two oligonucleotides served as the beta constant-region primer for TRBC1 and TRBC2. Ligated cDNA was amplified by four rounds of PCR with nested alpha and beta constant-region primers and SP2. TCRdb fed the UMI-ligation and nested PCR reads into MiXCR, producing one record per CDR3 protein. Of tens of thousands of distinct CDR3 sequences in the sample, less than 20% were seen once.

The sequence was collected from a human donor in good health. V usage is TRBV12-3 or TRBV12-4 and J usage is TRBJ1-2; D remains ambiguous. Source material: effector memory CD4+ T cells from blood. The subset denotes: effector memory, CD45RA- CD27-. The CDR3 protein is CASSLVSRTGGYTF. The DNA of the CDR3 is TGTGCCAGCAGTTTAGTCTCCAGGACGGGCGGCTACACCTTC.